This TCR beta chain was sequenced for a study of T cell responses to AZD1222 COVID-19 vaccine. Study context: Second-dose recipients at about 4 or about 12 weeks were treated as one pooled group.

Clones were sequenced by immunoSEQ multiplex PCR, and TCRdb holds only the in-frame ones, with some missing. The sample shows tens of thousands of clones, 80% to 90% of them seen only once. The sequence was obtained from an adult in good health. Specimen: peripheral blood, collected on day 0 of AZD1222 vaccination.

CDR3 sequence (DNA): TGTGCCAGCAGTTTATCGGCCACCTCCTACGAGCAGTACTTC. The encoded protein is CASSLSATSYEQYF. This chain links TRBV27 with TRBJ2-7; D is undetermined. Trimming cost V 0 bases and J 0 bases, with 6 bases left between them. Germline V gene lookup returns CDR1 MNHEY and CDR2 SMNVEV (reference sequence). The CDR3 consists of 14 residues.